This TCR beta chain was sequenced in a study of early stage breast cancer tumors. Overall study results and limits: Comparing each tissue with blood distinguished tumor from normal in most of the 16 patients.

Concerning this clone itself: Its matching antigen is unknown.

Some clones are missing from TCRdb's copy, which holds only in-frame ones; the method was immunoSEQ multiplex PCR. The table records 69,000 or so clones, 80% of them present only once. This CDR3 has 16 amino acids. Deletions cut 8 bases from V and 2 bases from J, with 19 bases between. Per germline, CDR1 MDHEN and CDR2 SYDVKM. The chain couples TRBV28 to TRBJ1-5; D call uncertain. The source is a person aged 35-49 years with breast cancer. Source material: blood. This CDR3 is CASGKVMSLGNQPQHF. CDR3 DNA: TGTGCCAGCGGCAAGGTTATGAGCCTTGGCAATCAGCCCCAGCATTTT.